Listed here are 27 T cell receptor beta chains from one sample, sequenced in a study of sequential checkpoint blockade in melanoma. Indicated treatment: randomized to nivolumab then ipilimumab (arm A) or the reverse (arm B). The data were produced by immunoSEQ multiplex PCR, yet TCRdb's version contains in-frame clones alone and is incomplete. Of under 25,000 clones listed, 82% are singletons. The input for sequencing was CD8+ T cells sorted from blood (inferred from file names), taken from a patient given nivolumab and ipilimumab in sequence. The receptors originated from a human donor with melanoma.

CDR3 amino acids: CASRQMRTGVEQYF. The DNA of the CDR3 is TGTGCCAGCAGACAGATGAGAACAGGGGTCGAGCAGTACTTC. This chain joins TRBV27 and TRBJ2-7; 7 bases agree with TRBD1. Germline V lookup: CDR1 MNHEY, CDR2 SMNVEV (reference sequence). With 6 bases clipped from V and 6 bases from J, the junction kept 11 bases outside the gene matches. This CDR3 has 14 residues.

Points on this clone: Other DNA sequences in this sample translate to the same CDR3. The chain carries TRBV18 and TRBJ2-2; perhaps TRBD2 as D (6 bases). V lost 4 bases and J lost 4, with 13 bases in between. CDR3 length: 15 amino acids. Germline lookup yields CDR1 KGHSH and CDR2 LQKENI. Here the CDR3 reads CASSLGTRGTGELFF. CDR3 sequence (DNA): TGTGCCAGCTCACTCGGGACTCGCGGCACCGGGGAGCTGTTTTTT.

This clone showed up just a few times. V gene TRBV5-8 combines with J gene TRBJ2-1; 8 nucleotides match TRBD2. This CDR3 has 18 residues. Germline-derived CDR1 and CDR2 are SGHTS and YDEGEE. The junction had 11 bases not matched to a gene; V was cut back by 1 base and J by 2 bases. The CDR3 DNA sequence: TGTGCCAGCAGCTTGCCGCACCTACTAGCGGACCCCTACAATGAGCAGTTCTTC. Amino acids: CASSLPHLLADPYNEQFF.

The CDR3 DNA reads as TGCGCCAGCAGTGGGTTAGCGGGACTCACAGATACGCAGTATTTT. As protein: CASSGLAGLTDTQYF. V gene TRBV10-2 combines with J gene TRBJ2-3, with TRBD2 matching over 8 bases. The CDR3 loop spans 15 amino acids. The germline gives CDR1 WSHSY, CDR2 SAAADI. V lost 4 bases to trimming and J lost 2 bases; unmatched junction nucleotides: 5.

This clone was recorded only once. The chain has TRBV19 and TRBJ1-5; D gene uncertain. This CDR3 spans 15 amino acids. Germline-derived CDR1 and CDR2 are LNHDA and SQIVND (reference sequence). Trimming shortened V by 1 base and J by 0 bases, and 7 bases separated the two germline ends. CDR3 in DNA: TGTGCCAGTAGTATAGCTGGCAGTAGCAATCAGCCCCAGCATTTT. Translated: CASSIAGSSNQPQHF.

This CDR3 is CASSGTGVVSYEQYF. In nucleotides, the CDR3 is TGTGCCAGCTCGGGGACAGGGGTGGTCTCCTACGAGCAGTACTTC. V is TRBV18 and J is TRBJ2-7; TRBD1 matches 10 bases. The CDR3 totals 15 residues. CDR1 and CDR2 from the germline V gene are KGHSH and LQKENI. Trimming at V came to 6 bases and at J to 0 bases, leaving 5 bases not matched to a gene.

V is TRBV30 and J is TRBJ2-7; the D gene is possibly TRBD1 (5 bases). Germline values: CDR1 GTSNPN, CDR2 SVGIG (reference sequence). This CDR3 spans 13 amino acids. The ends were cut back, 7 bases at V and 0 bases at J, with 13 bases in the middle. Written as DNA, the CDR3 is TGTGCCTCCGACAGAACCATCTCCTACGAGCAGTACTTC. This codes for CASDRTISYEQYF.

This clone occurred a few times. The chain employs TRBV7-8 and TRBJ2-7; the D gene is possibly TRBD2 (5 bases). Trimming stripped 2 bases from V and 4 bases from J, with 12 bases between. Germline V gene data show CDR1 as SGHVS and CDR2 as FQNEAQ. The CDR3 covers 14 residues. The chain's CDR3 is CASSLISGKYEQYF. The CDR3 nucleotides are TGTGCCAGCAGCTTAATATCCGGGAAATACGAGCAGTACTTC. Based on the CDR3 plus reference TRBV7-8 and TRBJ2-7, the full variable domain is GAGVSQSPRYKVAKRGQDVALRCDPISGHVSLFWYQQALGQGPEFLTYFQNEAQLDKSGLPSDRFFAERPEGSVSTLKIQRTQQEDSAVYLCASSLISGKYEQYFGPGTRLTVT.

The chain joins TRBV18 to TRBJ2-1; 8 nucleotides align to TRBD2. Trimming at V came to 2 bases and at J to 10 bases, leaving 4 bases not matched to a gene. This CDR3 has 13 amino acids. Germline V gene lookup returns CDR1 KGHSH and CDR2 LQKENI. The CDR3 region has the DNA TGTGCCAGCTCACCAACTACTAGCGGCGAGCAGTTCTTC. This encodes CASSPTTSGEQFF.

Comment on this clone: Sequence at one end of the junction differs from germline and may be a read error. The CDR3 reads CASSLGVLETQYF. The DNA for the CDR3 is TGTGCCAGCAGTTTAGGAGTCCTGGAGACCCAGTACTTC. The chain has TRBV11-2 and TRBJ2-5, with D hard to call. The CDR3 runs 13 residues. The germline CDR1 and CDR2 sequences are SGHAT and FQNNGV.

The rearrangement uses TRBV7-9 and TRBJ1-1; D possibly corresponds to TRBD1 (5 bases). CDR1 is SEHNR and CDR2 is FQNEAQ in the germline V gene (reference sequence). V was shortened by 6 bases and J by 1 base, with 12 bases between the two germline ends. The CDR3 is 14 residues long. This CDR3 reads CASRSAGPNTEAFF. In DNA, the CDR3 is TGTGCCAGCAGGTCCGCGGGGCCGAACACTGAAGCTTTCTTT.

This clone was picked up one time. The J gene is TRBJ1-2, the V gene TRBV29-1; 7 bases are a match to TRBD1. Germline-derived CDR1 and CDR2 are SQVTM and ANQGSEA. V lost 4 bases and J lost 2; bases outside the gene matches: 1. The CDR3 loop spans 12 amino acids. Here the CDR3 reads CSVGGQNYGYTF. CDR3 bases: TGCAGCGTTGGGGGACAGAACTATGGCTACACCTTC.

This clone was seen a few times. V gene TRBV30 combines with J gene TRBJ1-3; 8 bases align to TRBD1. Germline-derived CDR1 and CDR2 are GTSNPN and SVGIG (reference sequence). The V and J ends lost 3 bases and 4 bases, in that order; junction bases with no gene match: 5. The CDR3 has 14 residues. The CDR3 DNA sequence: TGTGCCTGGAGATTAAGGACAGGGGGAAACACCATATATTTT. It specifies CAWRLRTGGNTIYF.

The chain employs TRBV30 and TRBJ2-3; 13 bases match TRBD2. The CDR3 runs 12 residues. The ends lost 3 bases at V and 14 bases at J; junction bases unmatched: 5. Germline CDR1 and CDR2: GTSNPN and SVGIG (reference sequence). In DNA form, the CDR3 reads TGTGCCTGGAGACTAGCGGGAGGGCCCGGGTATTTT. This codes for CAWRLAGGPGYF.

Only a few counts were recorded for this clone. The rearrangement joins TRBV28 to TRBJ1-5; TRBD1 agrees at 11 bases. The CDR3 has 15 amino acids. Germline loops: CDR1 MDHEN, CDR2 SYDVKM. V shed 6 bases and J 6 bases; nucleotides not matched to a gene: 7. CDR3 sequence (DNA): TGTGCCAGCAGAGGGACAGGGGGTATAGGTCAGCCCCAGCATTTT. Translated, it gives CASRGTGGIGQPQHF.

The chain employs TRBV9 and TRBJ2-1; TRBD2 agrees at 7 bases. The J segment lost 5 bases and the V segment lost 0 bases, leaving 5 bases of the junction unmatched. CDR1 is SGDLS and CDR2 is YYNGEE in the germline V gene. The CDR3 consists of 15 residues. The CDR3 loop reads CASSVGGRGNNEQFF. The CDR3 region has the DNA TGTGCCAGCAGCGTAGGGGGGAGGGGAAACAATGAGCAGTTCTTC.

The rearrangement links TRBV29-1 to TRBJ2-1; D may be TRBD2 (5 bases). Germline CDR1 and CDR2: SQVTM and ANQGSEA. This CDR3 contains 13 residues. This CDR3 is CSILPAGRDEQFF. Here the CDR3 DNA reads TGCAGTATCTTACCGGCGGGTAGAGATGAGCAGTTCTTC.

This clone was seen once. DNA of the CDR3: TGCGCCAGCAGCCCAACATCTAGCATCAATGAGCAGTTCTTC. As protein: CASSPTSSINEQFF. The chain is built from TRBV5-1 and TRBJ2-1; the D gene is possibly TRBD2 (5 bases). Per the germline V gene, CDR1 is SGHRS and CDR2 is YFSETQ. The CDR3 extends over 14 amino acids. Trimming removed 4 bases from V and 6 bases from J, with 14 bases in between.

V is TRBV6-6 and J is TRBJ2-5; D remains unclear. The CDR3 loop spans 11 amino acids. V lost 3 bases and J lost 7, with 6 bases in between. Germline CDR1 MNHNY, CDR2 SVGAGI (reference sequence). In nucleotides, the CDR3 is TGTGCCAGCAGTTATACTGGGACCCAGTACTTC. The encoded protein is CASSYTGTQYF.

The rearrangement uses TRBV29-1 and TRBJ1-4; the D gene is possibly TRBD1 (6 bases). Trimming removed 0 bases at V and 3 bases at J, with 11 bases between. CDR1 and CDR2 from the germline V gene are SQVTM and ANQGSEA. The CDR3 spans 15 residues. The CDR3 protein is CSVEDISGANEKLFF. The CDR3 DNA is TGCAGCGTTGAAGATATATCAGGGGCTAATGAAAAACTGTTTTTT.

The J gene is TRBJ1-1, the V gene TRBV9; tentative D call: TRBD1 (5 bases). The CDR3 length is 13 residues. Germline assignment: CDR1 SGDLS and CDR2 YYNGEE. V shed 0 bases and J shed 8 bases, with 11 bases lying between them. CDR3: CASSVAREGEAFF. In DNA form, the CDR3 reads TGTGCCAGCAGCGTAGCCCGGGAGGGGGAAGCTTTCTTT. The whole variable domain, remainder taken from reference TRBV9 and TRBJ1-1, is DSGVTQTPKHLITATGQRVTLRCSPRSGDLSVYWYQQSLDQGLQFLIQYYNGEERAKGNILERFSAQQFPDLHSELNLSSLELGDSALYFCASSVAREGEAFFGQGTRLTVV.

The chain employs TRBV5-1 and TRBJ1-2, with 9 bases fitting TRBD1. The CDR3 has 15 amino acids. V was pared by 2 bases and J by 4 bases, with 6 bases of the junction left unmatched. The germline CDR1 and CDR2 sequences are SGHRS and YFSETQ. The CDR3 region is CASSLTGGVGYGYTF. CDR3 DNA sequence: TGCGCCAGCAGCTTAACAGGGGGCGTTGGCTATGGCTACACCTTC.

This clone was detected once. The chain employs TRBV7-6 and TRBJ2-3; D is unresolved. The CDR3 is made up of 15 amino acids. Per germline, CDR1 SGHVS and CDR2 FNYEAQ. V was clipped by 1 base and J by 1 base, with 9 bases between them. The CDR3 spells CASSLGGTRTDTQYF. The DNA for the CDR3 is TGTGCCAGCAGCTTAGGAGGTACCCGCACAGATACGCAGTATTTT.

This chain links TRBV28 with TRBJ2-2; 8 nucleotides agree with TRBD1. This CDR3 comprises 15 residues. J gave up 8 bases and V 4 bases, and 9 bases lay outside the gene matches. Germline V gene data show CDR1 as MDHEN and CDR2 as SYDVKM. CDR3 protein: CASSSGGALGGELFF. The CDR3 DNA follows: TGTGCCAGCAGTTCAGGGGGCGCCCTTGGTGGGGAGCTGTTTTTT. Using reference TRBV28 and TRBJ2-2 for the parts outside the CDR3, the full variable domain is DVKVTQSSRYLVKRTGEKVFLECVQDMDHENMFWYRQDPGLGLRLIYFSYDVKMKEKGDIPEGYSVSREKKERFSLILESASTNQTSMYLCASSSGGALGGELFFGEGSRLTVL.

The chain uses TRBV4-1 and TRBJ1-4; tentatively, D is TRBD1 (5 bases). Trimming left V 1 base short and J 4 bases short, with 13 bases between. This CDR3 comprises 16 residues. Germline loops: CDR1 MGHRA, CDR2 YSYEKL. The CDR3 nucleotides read TGCGCCAGCAGCCAAGGTTTGACAGCTTTTAATGAAAAACTGTTTTTT. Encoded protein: CASSQGLTAFNEKLFF.

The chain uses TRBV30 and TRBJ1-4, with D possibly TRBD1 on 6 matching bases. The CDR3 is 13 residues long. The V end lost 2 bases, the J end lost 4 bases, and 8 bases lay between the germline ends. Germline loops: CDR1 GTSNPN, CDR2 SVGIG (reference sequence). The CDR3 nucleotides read TGTGCCTGGAGTCCCAGGGGTAATGAAAAACTGTTTTTT. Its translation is CAWSPRGNEKLFF.

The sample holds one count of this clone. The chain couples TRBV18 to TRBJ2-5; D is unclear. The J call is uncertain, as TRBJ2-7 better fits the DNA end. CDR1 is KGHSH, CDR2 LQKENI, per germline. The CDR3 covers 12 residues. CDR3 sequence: CASSQLAYEQYF. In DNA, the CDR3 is TGTGCCAGCTCACAACTCGCCTACGAGCAGTACTTC.